The 2 T cell receptor beta chains presented below share a single source sample, sequenced in a study of control samples from healthy donors and cancer patients. Method: immunoSEQ multiplex PCR; TCRdb's copy keeps in-frame clones and lacks some. The data hold over 150,000 clones, with 90% to 95% observed a single time. The sequenced sample was blood. These receptors originate from a man between 18 and 29 years old in good health.

The chain employs TRBV24-1 and TRBJ1-5; D is unresolved. Germline-derived CDR1 and CDR2 are KGHDR and SFDVKD. The CDR3 has 11 residues. In DNA form, the CDR3 reads TGTGCTCGACTCACAAATCAGCCCCAGCATTTT. This codes for CARLTNQPQHF.

The chain combines TRBV2 with TRBJ1-2; no reliable D call. There are 13 residues in the CDR3. Germline V gene sequence: CDR1 SNHLY, CDR2 FYNNEI. The V and J ends lost 6 bases and 3 bases respectively, with 11 bases between them. CDR3 amino acids: CASRIQEHYGYTF. The CDR3 DNA sequence: TGTGCCAGCAGGATCCAGGAGCACTATGGCTACACCTTC.